One sample yielded the 6 T cell receptor beta chains listed below, sequenced in a study of shared clonotypes between healthy human individuals. Assay: immunoSEQ multiplex PCR; the TCRdb copy retains only in-frame clones and omits some. Of hundreds of thousands of clones in the sample, roughly 73% were seen once. Input material: memory CD4+ T cells sorted from blood. Subset defined: CD45RA-negative fraction. The receptors shown here come from a woman under 40 in good health.

J is TRBJ2-7 and V is TRBV28, with 11 bases matching TRBD2. The CDR3 loop spans 14 amino acids. Germline CDR1 reads MDHEN; CDR2 reads SYDVKM. V shed 6 bases, J shed 4 bases, and the junction held 5 bases outside the gene matches. The CDR3 loop reads CASRTSGNSYEQYF. The CDR3 nucleotides are TGTGCCAGCAGGACTAGCGGGAATTCTTACGAGCAGTACTTC. Looking up the rest from reference TRBV28 and TRBJ2-7 gives the full variable domain: DVKVTQSSRYLVKRTGEKVFLECVQDMDHENMFWYRQDPGLGLRLIYFSYDVKMKEKGDIPEGYSVSREKKERFSLILESASTNQTSMYLCASRTSGNSYEQYFGPGTRLTVT.

V is TRBV30 and J is TRBJ2-7; the D gene is possibly TRBD2 (6 bases). The germline V gene encodes CDR1 GTSNPN and CDR2 SVGIG (reference sequence). The CDR3 runs to 14 residues. Trimming pared 3 bases from V and 2 bases from J, leaving 14 bases between. CDR3 protein: CAWSPPGRTYEQYF. The DNA of the CDR3 is TGTGCCTGGAGCCCTCCAGGGAGGACCTACGAGCAGTACTTC. Full variable domain (outside the CDR3, taken from reference TRBV30 and TRBJ2-7): SQTIHQWPATLVQPVGSPLSLECTVEGTSNPNLYWYRQAAGRGLQLLFYSVGIGQISSEVPQNLSASRPQDRQFILSSKKLLLSDSGFYLCAWSPPGRTYEQYFGPGTRLTVT.

This clone has more than one count but fewer than ten. V gene TRBV5-1 combines with J gene TRBJ1-1; the D is unclear. This CDR3 region has 14 residues. Germline V gene data show CDR1 as SGHRS and CDR2 as YFSETQ. V was clipped by 8 bases and J by 3 bases, with 17 bases between them. CDR3 sequence: CASKTQVGDTEAFF. CDR3 nucleotides: TGCGCCAGTAAAACCCAGGTTGGCGACACTGAAGCTTTCTTT. The full variable domain, with the rest looked up from reference TRBV5-1 and TRBJ1-1, is KAGVTQTPRYLIKTRGQQVTLSCSPISGHRSVSWYQQTPGQGLQFLFEYFSETQRNKGNFPGRFSGRQFSNSRSEMNVSTLELGDSALYLCASKTQVGDTEAFFGQGTRLTVV.

This clone was seen a few times. The V call is TRBV4-1, the J call TRBJ2-7, with 7 bases lining up with TRBD2. The V segment lost 3 bases and the J segment 9 bases; nucleotides outside the gene matches: 11. Germline-derived CDR1 and CDR2 are MGHRA and YSYEKL. The CDR3 is made up of 14 amino acids. The CDR3 spells CASSHTAGDSVQYF. In DNA, the CDR3 is TGCGCCAGCAGCCACACGGCGGGGGACTCTGTGCAGTACTTC.

The gene calls are TRBV30 and TRBJ2-1; 8 nucleotides match TRBD2. CDR3 size: 12 residues. CDR1 GTSNPN and CDR2 SVGIG come from the germline V gene (reference sequence). J lost 9 bases, V lost 3 bases, and 4 bases had no gene match. Here the CDR3 reads CAWRPTSVEQFF. For the CDR3, the DNA is TGTGCCTGGAGGCCGACTAGCGTTGAGCAGTTCTTC.

The CDR3 loop reads CASSQDSLAMIAGTGELFF. In nucleotides, the CDR3 is TGCGCCAGCAGCCAAGATTCACTAGCGATGATCGCGGGGACCGGGGAGCTGTTTTTT. The chain couples TRBV4-1 to TRBJ2-2; TRBD2 matches 7 bases. This CDR3 comprises 19 residues. The J segment lost 5 bases and the V segment lost 0 bases, leaving 15 bases of the junction unmatched. Germline CDR1 is MGHRA and CDR2 is YSYEKL.